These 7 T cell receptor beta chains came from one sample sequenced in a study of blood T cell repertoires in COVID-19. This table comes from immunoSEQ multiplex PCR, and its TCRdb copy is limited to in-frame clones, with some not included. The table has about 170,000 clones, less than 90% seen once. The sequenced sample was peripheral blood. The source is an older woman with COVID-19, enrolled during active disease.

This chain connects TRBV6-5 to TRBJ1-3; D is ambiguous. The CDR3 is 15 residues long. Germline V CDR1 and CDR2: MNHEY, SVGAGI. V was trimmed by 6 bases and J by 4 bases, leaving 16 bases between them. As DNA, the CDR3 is TGTGCCAGCAGACCCGGCCACAACAGCGGAAACACCATATATTTT. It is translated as CASRPGHNSGNTIYF.

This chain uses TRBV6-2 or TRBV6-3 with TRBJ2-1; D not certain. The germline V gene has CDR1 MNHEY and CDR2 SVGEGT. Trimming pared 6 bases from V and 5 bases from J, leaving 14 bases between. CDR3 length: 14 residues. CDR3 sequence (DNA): TGTGCCAGCAGCCGACAAGGCAATAACAATGAGCAGTTCTTC. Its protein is CASSRQGNNNEQFF.

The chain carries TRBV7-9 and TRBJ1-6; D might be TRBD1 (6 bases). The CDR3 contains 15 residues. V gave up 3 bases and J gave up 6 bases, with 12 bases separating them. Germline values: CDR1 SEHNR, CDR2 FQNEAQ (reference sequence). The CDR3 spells CASSFPGQANSPLHF. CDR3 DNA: TGTGCCAGCAGCTTTCCGGGACAAGCTAATTCACCCCTCCACTTT. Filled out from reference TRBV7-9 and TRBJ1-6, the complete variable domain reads DTGVSQNPRHKITKRGQNVTFRCDPISEHNRLYWYRQTLGQGPEFLTYFQNEAQLEKSRLLSDRFSAERPKGSFSTLEIQRTEQGDSAMYLCASSFPGQANSPLHFGNGTRLTVT.

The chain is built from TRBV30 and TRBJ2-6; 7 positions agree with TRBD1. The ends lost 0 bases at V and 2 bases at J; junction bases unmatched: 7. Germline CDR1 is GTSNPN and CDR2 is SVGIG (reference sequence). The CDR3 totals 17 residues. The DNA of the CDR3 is TGTGCCTGGAGTGTAGGGGGCCGCGCACCTGGGGCCAACGTCCTGACTTTC. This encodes CAWSVGGRAPGANVLTF.

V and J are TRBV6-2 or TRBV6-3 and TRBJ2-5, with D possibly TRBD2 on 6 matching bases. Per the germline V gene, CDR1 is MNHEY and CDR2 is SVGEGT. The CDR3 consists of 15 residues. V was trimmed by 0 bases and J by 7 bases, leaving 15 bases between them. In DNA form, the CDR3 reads TGTGCCAGCAGTTACTCGGCGTTAGCGCGGGGGACCCAGTACTTC. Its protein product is CASSYSALARGTQYF.

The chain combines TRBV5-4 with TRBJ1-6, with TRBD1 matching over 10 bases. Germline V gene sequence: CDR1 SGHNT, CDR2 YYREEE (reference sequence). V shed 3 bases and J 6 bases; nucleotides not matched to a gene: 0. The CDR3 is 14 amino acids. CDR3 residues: CASSWTGGNSPLHF. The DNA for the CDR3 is TGTGCCAGCAGCTGGACAGGGGGTAATTCACCCCTCCACTTT.

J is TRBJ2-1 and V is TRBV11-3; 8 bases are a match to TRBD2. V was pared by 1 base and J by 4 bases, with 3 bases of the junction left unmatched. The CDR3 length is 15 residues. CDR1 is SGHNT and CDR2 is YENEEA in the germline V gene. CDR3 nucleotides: TGTGCCAGCAGCTTAGCGGGAGGGCGTTACAATGAGCAGTTCTTC. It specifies CASSLAGGRYNEQFF.